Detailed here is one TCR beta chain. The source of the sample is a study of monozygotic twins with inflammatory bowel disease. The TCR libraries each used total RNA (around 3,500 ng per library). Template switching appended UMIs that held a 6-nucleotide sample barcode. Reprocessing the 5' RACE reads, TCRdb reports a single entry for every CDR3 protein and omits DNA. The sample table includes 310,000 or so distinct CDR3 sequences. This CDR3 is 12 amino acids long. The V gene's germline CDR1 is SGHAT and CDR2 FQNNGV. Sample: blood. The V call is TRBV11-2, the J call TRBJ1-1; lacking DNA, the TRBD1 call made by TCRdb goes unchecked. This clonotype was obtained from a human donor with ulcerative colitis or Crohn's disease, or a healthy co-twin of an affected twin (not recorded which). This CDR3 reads CASSQGGVEAFF.